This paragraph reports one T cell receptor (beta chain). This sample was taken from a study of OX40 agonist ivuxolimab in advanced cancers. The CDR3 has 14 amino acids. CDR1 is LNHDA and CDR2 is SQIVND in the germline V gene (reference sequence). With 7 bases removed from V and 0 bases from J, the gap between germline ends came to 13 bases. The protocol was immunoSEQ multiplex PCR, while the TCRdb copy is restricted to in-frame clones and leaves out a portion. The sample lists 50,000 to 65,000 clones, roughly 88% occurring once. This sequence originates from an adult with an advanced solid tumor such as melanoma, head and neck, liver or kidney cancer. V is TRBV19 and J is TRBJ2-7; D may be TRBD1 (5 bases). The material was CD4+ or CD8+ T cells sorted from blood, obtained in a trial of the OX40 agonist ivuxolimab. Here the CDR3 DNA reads TGTGCCAGTAAGGCAGGGCCGAGCTCCTACGAGCAGTACGTC. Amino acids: CASKAGPSSYEQYV.